This T cell receptor beta chain was obtained from a study of response to subunit inactivated influenza vaccine. From the RT-PCR reads, TCRdb called clonotypes with MiXCR, one entry per CDR3 protein. The table has just under 550,000 distinct CDR3 sequences, 20% to 25% seen once. General study results and limits: Every seasonal influenza vaccination brings in few new T cells, the authors suggested.

V dropped 0 bases and J dropped 4 bases, with 11 bases sitting between them. The CDR3 has 15 amino acids. Germline CDR1 is SGHRS and CDR2 is YFSETQ. A note on this clonotype: Its antigen is as yet unknown.

This sample was shared with a second study, whose subject was T cells expressing NK-cell markers. From that paper: With UMIs, 5'RACE template switching was used to make TCR beta cDNA. Sorted CD3+CD56+NKG2C+, CD3+CD56+NKG2C- and CD3+CD56-NKG2C+ T cells supplied TCR beta repertoires.

This sequence was found in a man aged 50-59 years who received an inactivated influenza vaccine. The sequencing used CD4+ T cells sorted from PBMCs, collected 11 to 12 days after vaccination. V gene TRBV5-1 combines with J gene TRBJ1-3; no reliable D call. CDR3: CASSLAARFGNTIYF. The CDR3 DNA follows: TGCGCCAGCAGCTTGGCCGCACGGTTCGGAAACACCATATATTTT.